Here is one TCR beta chain with its context. Antigen specificity is unknown. This CDR3 spans 17 amino acids. Losses at the gene ends were 4 bases for V and 4 bases for J; bases not matched to a gene: 12. The germline gives CDR1 LNHDA, CDR2 SQIVND (reference sequence). This record comes from a study of neoadjuvant nivolumab and ipilimumab in lung cancer. Study-wide results and limits: TCR clonality did not significantly correlate with pathologic tumor regression.

The data were produced by immunoSEQ multiplex PCR, yet TCRdb's version contains in-frame clones alone and is incomplete. Among about 18,000 clones, 76% were seen once, and the ten largest hold roughly 7.1%. This TCR came from an adult with non-small cell lung cancer. The specimen comprised tumor tissue, sampled after neoadjuvant nivolumab, alone or with ipilimumab, at or shortly before surgery. The rearrangement uses TRBV19 and TRBJ2-5; 10 bases agree with TRBD1. CDR3 residues: CASSRYRDRGLGETQYF. The DNA of the CDR3 is TGTGCCAGTAGTAGATACCGGGACAGGGGTTTGGGAGAGACCCAGTACTTC.